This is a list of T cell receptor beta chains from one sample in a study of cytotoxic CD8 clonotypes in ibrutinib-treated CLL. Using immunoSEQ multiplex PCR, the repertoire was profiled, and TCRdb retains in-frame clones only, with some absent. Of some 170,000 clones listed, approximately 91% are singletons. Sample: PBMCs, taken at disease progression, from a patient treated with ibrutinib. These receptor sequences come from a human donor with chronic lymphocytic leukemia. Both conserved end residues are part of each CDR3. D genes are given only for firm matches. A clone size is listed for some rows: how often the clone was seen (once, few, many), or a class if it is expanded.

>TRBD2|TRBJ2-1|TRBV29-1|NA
CSARLAGGNKNEQFF
TGCAGCGCTAGACTAGCGGGAGGTAATAAAAATGAGCAGTTCTTC
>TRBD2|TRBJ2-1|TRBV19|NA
CASSEAEGLRGDEQFF
TGTGCCAGTAGTGAGGCTGAGGGACTGCGGGGGGATGAGCAGTTCTTC
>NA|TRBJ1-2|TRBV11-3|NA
CASSRTEGGNYGYTF
TGTGCCAGCAGCCGCACCGAAGGGGGTAACTATGGCTACACCTTC
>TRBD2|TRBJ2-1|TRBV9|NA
CASSVFTTSGYNEQFF
TGTGCCAGCAGCGTTTTTACGACTAGCGGCTACAATGAGCAGTTCTTC
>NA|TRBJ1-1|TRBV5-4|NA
CASTPRGGQVGLNTEAFF
TGTGCCAGCACCCCCCGAGGGGGACAAGTCGGACTGAACACTGAAGCTTTCTTT
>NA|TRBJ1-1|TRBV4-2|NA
CASSQLRGNTEAFF
TGTGCCAGCAGCCAACTGAGGGGGAACACTGAAGCTTTCTTT
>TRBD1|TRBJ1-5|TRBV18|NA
CASSPRTGYSNQPQHF
TGTGCCAGCTCACCTAGGACAGGGTATAGCAATCAGCCCCAGCATTTT
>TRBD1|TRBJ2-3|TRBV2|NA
CASKRVTGATDTQYF
TGTGCCAGCAAGCGAGTGACAGGGGCCACAGATACGCAGTATTTT
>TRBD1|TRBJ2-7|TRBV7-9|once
CASSLRQGSAYEQYF
TGTGCCAGCAGCCTCAGACAGGGGAGCGCCTACGAGCAGTACTTC
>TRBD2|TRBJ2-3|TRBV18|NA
CASSPPPVAGPDTQYF
TGTGCCAGCTCACCACCTCCCGTAGCGGGACCAGATACGCAGTATTTT
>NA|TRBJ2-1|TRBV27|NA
CASSLAATSSYNEQFF
TGTGCCAGCAGTTTGGCGGCTACCAGCTCCTACAATGAGCAGTTCTTC
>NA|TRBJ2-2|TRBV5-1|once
CASTVTANTGELFF
TGCGCCAGCACGGTAACGGCGAACACCGGGGAGCTGTTTTTT
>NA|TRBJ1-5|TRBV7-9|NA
CASSSYSKHINQPQHF
TGTGCCAGCAGCTCCTACAGCAAACATATCAATCAGCCCCAGCATTTT
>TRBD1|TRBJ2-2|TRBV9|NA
CASSPTDRATGELFF
TGTGCCAGCAGCCCCACGGACAGGGCCACCGGGGAGCTGTTTTTT
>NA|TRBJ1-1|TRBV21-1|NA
CARPFSMSRALNTEAFF
TGTGCCAGGCCTTTCAGTATGTCTCGGGCCCTGAACACTGAAGCTTTCTTT
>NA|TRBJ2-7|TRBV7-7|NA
CASSLGAGYEQYF
TGTGCCAGCAGCTTAGGCGCGGGGTACGAGCAGTACTTC
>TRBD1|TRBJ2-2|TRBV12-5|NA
CASGPGTDTGELFF
TGTGCTAGTGGTCCCGGGACAGACACCGGGGAGCTGTTTTTT
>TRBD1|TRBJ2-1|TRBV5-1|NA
CASSSGTGREQFF
TGCGCCAGCAGCTCGGGGACAGGGCGTGAGCAGTTCTTC
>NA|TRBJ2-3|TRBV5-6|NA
CASSTPGLITDTQYF
TGTGCCAGCAGCACTCCGGGACTCATCACAGATACGCAGTATTTT
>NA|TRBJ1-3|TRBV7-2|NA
CASSLDRAQYSGNTIYF
TGTGCCAGCAGCTTAGACAGGGCTCAATACTCTGGAAACACCATATATTTT